The source of this T cell receptor (beta chain) is a study of OX40 agonist ivuxolimab in advanced cancers. In terms of the full investigation: Ivuxolimab, which targeted the costimulatory receptor OX40 (CD134), was an agonistic, fully human IgG2 monoclonal antibody. Prior anti-PD-1, anti-PD-L1 or anti-CTLA-4 therapy was permitted, and about 40% of dose-escalation patients had received checkpoint inhibitors. Intravenous ivuxolimab was administered to patients every 2 weeks at six dose levels: 0.01, 0.1, 0.3, 1.5, 3 and 10 mg/kg. The paper describes the monotherapy dose-escalation part (N of about 55 patients) of the phase I trial of ivuxolimab. Partial responses occurred in three dose-escalation patients, of whom one had hepatocellular carcinoma and two had cutaneous melanoma. In the dose-escalation cohort, 82.7% of patients were male, and the mean age was roughly 60 years with a range of 23 to 79. Among the approximately 50 dose-escalation patients, some 19 had hepatocellular carcinoma, approximately 15 melanoma, 9 renal cell carcinoma and 9 head and neck cancer. Peripheral TCRbeta sequencing was intended to test whether TCR sequence diversity was altered and clonal T-cell expansion was caused by ivuxolimab.

Genomic DNA was isolated from the sorted cells so that the TCRbeta CDR3 region could be sequenced. The immunoSEQ Assay was used to sequence the TCRbeta CDR3 regions. This is the immuneACCESS table as TCRdb keeps it, with only in-frame sequences that have V and J called. A part of the clones is gone; compared with another copy, unresolved V genes explain less than half, and the rest is unexplained. Present in this sample are around 76,000 clones, 70% to 90% of which were seen just once. The ten largest clones take up roughly 8% of the sample. About this clone: Which antigen it targets is not known. Base qualities are missing; no much larger clone stands one base away.

The germline ends are 17 bases apart after V is trimmed by 8 bases and J by 4 bases. The germline V gene sets CDR1 to MNHEY and CDR2 to SVGAGI. The cysteine opens and the phenylalanine closes a CDR3 of 14 amino acids. Only the CDR3 DNA stays, 42 bases, in frame from base 1. The trial excluded patients who had a history of autoimmune disease or who were on systemic immunosuppression. In every dose cohort, peripheral blood was drawn for TCR sequencing at baseline, cycle 4 day 1, and cycle 7 day 1. Samples were obtained from an open-label, multicenter, first-in-human phase I dose-escalation trial of ivuxolimab. The trial enrolled adults with locally advanced or metastatic head and neck squamous cell, hepatocellular, melanoma or renal cell carcinoma. CD4+ and CD8+ T cells were sorted separately from peripheral blood before TCR sequencing. The full study reports these points: The antigen specificity of the clonally expanded peripheral T cells was not determined. In the 0.1-3.0 mg/kg groups, partial responders were among the patients with the lowest normalized peripheral clonal expansion, particularly in CD8+ T cells. On average, CD8+ T cells showed more expanded clones than CD4+ T cells after ivuxolimab. Low levels of normalized T-cell clonal expansion were also seen in some nonresponding patients. Clonal expansion of both CD4+ and CD8+ blood T cells was observed from baseline to week 6 at doses 0.1 to 3.0 mg/kg.

Specimen: CD4+ or CD8+ T cells sorted from blood, collected in a trial of the OX40 agonist ivuxolimab. The sequence came from an adult with an advanced solid tumor such as melanoma, head and neck, liver or kidney cancer. The chain joins TRBV6-5 to TRBJ1-1; a tentative D match to TRBD1 spans 6 bases. The CDR3 region has the sequence CASYDQGFGTEAFF. Here is the DNA: TGTGCCAGCTACGATCAGGGGTTTGGCACTGAAGCTTTCTTT.